This T cell receptor (beta chain) was documented in a study of blood T cells in healthy people across ages. Sample-barcoded 5' priming and a J-beta primer mix drove a second PCR of 7 to 11 cycles. One entry per CDR3 protein, called by TCRdb with MiXCR from the 5' RACE reads. The profile shows 790,000 or so distinct CDR3 sequences, about 45% of them singletons. Germline loops: CDR1 LGHDT, CDR2 YNNKEL (reference sequence). V was shortened by 4 bases and J by 9 bases, with 19 bases between the two germline ends. The length of the CDR3 is 14 residues. The specimen sequenced was blood. The chain is built from TRBV3-1 and TRBJ2-7, with TRBD2 as a possible D gene (5 bases). This clonotype was sampled from a man of 80 years or more in good health. CDR3 DNA sequence: TGTGCCAGCAGCCCCGGCGGGTCCGGTACGTCGCAGTACTTC. Its translation: CASSPGGSGTSQYF.